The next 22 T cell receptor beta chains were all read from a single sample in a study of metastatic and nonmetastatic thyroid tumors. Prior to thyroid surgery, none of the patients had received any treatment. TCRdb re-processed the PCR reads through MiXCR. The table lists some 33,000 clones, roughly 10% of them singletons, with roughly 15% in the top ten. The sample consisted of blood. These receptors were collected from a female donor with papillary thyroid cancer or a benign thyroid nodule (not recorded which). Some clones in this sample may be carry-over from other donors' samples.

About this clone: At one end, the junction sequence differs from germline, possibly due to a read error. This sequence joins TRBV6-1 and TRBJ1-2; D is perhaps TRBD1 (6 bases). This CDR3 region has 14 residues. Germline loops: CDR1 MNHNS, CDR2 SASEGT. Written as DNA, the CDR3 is TGTGTCAGCAGCCCCTACCGACAGGAGTATGTCTACACCTTC. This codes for CVSSPYRQEYVYTF.

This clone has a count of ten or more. The CDR3 bases are TGTGCCAGCAGTCAACTCCTCTTTTCGGGGGCCCCTCCAAGGTCCCAGCATTTT. Translation gives CASSQLLFSGAPPRSQHF. The chain is built from TRBV6-2 or TRBV6-3 and TRBJ1-5, with D maybe TRBD1 (6 bases). The CDR3 contains 18 residues. Deletions cut 5 bases from V and 11 bases from J, with 31 bases between. Germline V gene lookup returns CDR1 MNHEY and CDR2 SVGEGT.

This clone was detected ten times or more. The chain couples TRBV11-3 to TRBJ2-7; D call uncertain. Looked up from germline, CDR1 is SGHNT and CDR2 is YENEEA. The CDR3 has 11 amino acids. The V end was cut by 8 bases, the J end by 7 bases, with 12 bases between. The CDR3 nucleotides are TGTGCCAGCTCCTACCAGGAGGAGCAGTACTTC. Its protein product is CASSYQEEQYF.

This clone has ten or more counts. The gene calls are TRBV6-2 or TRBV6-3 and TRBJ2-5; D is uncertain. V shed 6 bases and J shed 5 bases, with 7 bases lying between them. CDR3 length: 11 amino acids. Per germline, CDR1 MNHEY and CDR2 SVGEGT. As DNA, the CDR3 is TGTGCCAGCAGCCCGATGGAGACCCAGTACTTC. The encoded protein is CASSPMETQYF.

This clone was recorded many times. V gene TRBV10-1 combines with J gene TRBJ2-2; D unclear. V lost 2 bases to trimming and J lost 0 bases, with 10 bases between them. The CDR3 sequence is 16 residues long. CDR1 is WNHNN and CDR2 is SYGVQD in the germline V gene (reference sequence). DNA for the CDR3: TGCGCCAGCAGTGAGGTGGGATTAGCGAACACCGGGGAGCTGTTTTTT. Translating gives CASSEVGLANTGELFF.

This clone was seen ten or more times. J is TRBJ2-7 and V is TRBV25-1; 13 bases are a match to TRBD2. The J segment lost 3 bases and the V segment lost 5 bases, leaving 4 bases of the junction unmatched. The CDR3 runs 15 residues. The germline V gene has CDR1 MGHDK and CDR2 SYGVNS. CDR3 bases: TGTGCCAGCAGTCAACGGACTAGCGGGAGCTACGAGCAGTACTTC. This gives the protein CASSQRTSGSYEQYF.

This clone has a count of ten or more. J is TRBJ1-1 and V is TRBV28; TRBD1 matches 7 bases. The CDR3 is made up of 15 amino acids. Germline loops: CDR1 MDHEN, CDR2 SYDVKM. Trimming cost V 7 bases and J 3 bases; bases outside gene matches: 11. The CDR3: CASIIKQGFDTEAFF. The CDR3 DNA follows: TGTGCCAGCATAATAAAACAGGGGTTTGACACTGAAGCTTTCTTT.

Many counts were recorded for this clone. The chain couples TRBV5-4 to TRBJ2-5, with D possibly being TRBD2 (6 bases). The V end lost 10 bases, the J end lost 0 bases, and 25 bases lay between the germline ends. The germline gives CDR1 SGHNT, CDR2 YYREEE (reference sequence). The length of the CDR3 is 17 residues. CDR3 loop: CAANTGGTRRDQETQYF. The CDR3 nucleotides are TGTGCCGCTAACACCGGCGGTACACGGAGGGACCAAGAGACCCAGTACTTC.

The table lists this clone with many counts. The CDR3 region has the DNA TGTGCCAGTAGTATAGGCGGGACAGGCAGGAATGAGCAGTTCTTC. It specifies CASSIGGTGRNEQFF. The rearrangement joins TRBV19 to TRBJ2-1; 8 bases are a match to TRBD1. The J segment lost 7 bases and the V segment lost 1 base, leaving 6 bases of the junction unmatched. The CDR3 runs 15 residues. The germline V gene has CDR1 LNHDA and CDR2 SQIVND (reference sequence).

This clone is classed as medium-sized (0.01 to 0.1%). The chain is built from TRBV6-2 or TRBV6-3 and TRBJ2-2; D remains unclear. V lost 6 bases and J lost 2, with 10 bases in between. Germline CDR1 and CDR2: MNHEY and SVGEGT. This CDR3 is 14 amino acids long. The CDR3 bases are TGTGCCAGCAGCCCGGACCGCAACACCGGGGAGCTGTTTTTT. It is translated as CASSPDRNTGELFF.

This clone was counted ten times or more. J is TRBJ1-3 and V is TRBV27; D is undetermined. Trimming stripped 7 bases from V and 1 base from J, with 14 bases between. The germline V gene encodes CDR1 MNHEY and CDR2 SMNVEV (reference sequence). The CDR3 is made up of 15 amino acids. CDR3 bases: TGTGCCAGCAAGGGCAGGTGGGGATCTGGAAACACCATATATTTT. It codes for CASKGRWGSGNTIYF.

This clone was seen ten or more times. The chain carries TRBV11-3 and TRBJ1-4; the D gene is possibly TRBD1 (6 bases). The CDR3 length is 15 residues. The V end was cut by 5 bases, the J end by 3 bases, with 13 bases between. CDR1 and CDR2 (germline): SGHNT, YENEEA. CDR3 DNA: TGTGCCAGCAGCCCCTACAGGGCCTCTAATGAAAAACTGTTTTTT. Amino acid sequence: CASSPYRASNEKLFF.

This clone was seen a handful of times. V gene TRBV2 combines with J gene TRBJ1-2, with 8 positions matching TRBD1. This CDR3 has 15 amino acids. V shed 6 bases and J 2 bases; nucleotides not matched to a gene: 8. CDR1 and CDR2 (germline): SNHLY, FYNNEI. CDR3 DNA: TGTGCCAGCAGCCTAGGACAGGGATTGAACTATGGCTACACCTTC. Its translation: CASSLGQGLNYGYTF.

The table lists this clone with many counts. The CDR3 loop is CASSEVRDRGRYTF. CDR3 coding DNA: TGTGCCAGCAGTGAAGTCCGGGACAGGGGACGCTACACCTTC. V is TRBV2 and J is TRBJ1-2; 10 positions match TRBD1. V shed 1 base, J shed 9 bases, and the junction held 5 bases outside the gene matches. The CDR3 has 14 amino acids. Germline V gives CDR1 SNHLY, CDR2 FYNNEI.

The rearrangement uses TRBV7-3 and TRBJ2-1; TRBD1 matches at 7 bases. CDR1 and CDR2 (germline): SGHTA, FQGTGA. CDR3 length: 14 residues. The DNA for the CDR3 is TGTGTCAACAGCCCACAGGGGCTTAACAATGAGCAGTTCTTC. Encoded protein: CVNSPQGLNNEQFF.

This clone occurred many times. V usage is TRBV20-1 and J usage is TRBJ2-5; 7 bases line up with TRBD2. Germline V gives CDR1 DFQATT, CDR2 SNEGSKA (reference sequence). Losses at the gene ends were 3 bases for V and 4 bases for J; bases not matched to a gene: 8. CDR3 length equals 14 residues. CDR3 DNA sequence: TGCAGTGCTAGGGTCAGCGGGACCCCAGAGACCCAGTACTTC. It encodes CSARVSGTPETQYF.

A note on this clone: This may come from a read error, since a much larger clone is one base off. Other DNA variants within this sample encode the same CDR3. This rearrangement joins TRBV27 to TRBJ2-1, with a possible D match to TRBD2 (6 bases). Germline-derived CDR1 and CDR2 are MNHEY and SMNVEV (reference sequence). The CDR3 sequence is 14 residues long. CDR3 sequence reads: CASSFRGAFGEQLF. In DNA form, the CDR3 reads TGTGCCAGCAGTTTTCGCGGGGCCTTCGGTGAGCAGCTCTTC.

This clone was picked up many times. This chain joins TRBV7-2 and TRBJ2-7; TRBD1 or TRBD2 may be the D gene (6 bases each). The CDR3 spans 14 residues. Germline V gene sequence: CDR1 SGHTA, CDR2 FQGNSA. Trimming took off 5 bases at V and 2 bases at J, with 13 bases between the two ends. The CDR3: CASSRGGRPYEQYF. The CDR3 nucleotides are TGTGCCAGCAGCCGAGGGGGGCGACCCTACGAGCAGTACTTC.

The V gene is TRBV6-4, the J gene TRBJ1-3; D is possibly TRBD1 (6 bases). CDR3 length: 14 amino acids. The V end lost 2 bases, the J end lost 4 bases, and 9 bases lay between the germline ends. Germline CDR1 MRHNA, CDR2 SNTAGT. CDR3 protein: CASSDEQGGNTIYF. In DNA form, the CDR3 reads TGTGCCAGCAGTGACGAGCAGGGGGGAAACACCATATATTTT.

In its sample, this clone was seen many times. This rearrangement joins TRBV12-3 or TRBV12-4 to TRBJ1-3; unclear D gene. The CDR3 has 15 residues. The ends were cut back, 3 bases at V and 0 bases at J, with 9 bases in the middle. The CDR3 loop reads CASSLSAISGNTIYF. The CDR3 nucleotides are TGTGCCAGCAGTTTGTCGGCAATCTCTGGAAACACCATATATTTT.

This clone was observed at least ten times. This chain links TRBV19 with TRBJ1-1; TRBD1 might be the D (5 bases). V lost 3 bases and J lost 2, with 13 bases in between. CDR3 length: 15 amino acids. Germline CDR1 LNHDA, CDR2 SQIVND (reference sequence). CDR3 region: CASSMSSQGNTEAFF. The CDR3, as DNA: TGTGCCAGTAGTATGTCAAGCCAGGGTAACACTGAAGCTTTCTTT.

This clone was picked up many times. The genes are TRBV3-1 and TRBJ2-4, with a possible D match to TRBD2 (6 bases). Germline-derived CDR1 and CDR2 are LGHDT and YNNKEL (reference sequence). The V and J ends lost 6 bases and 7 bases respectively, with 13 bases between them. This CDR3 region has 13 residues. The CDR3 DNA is TGTGCCAGCAGGGAGGGCAGGGCGAACATTCAGTACTTC. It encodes CASREGRANIQYF.